A single sample gave rise to the 21 T cell receptor beta chains below, sequenced in a study of control samples from healthy donors and cancer patients. The protocol was immunoSEQ multiplex PCR, while the TCRdb copy is restricted to in-frame clones and leaves out a portion. The sample holds 45,000 to 55,000 clones, over 90% seen once. The sample was PBMCs. These receptors all stem from a woman in her 50s with head and neck cancer.

This clone was recorded a few times. V is TRBV30 and J is TRBJ1-6, with D possibly matching TRBD1 (6 bases). Per germline, CDR1 GTSNPN and CDR2 SVGIG (reference sequence). The CDR3 extends over 15 amino acids. The V gene lost 1 base and the J gene lost 6 bases, with 13 bases spanning the gap. In nucleotides, the CDR3 is TGTGCCTGGAGTGACAGGGAGTACAGTAATTCACCCCTCCACTTT. Translated: CAWSDREYSNSPLHF.

V usage is TRBV5-1 and J usage is TRBJ1-2; no clear D. Germline V gene lookup returns CDR1 SGHRS and CDR2 YFSETQ. This CDR3 spans 14 amino acids. V was cut by 0 bases and J by 8 bases, with 14 bases left in between. In DNA form, the CDR3 reads TGCGCCAGCAGCTTGGAGGCTGGGCTGGACGGCTACACCTTC. It specifies CASSLEAGLDGYTF. Based on the CDR3 plus reference TRBV5-1 and TRBJ1-2, the full variable domain is KAGVTQTPRYLIKTRGQQVTLSCSPISGHRSVSWYQQTPGQGLQFLFEYFSETQRNKGNFPGRFSGRQFSNSRSEMNVSTLELGDSALYLCASSLEAGLDGYTFGSGTRLTVV.

The rearrangement links TRBV10-3 to TRBJ2-3; tentatively, D is TRBD2 (6 bases). Trimming removed 3 bases at V and 6 bases at J, with 16 bases between. Per germline, CDR1 ENHRY and CDR2 SYGVKD. The CDR3 contains 15 residues. The chain's CDR3 is CAISEGGTSSDTQYF. Written as DNA, the CDR3 is TGTGCCATCAGTGAAGGCGGGACCTCGTCGGATACGCAGTATTTT.

The chain couples TRBV5-6 to TRBJ1-5; D unresolved. Trimming removed 0 bases from V and 5 bases from J, with 12 bases in between. Looked up from germline, CDR1 is SGHDT and CDR2 is YYEEEE. CDR3 size: 15 residues. The chain's CDR3 is CASSLGGQPYQPQHF. The CDR3 bases are TGTGCCAGCAGCTTGGGAGGCCAGCCCTATCAGCCCCAGCATTTT.

This clone turned up a few times. This rearrangement joins TRBV5-4 to TRBJ1-4; 11 positions match TRBD1. The CDR3 runs to 15 residues. Germline V gene data show CDR1 as SGHNT and CDR2 as YYREEE (reference sequence). J lost 8 bases, V lost 4 bases, and 7 bases had no gene match. The CDR3 sequence is CASSLEGQGGEKLFF. CDR3 coding DNA: TGTGCCAGCAGCCTCGAGGGACAGGGGGGAGAAAAACTGTTTTTT.

V is TRBV19 and J is TRBJ1-2; a weak D match, TRBD1 (5 bases). This CDR3 region has 15 residues. Germline V gene sequence: CDR1 LNHDA, CDR2 SQIVND (reference sequence). The ends were cut back, 3 bases at V and 0 bases at J, with 11 bases in the middle. Written as DNA, the CDR3 is TGTGCCAGTAGTATCGCCGACAGAACTAACTATGGCTACACCTTC. It translates to CASSIADRTNYGYTF.

The V call is TRBV7-2, the J call TRBJ1-5; D not certain. The germline CDR1 and CDR2 sequences are SGHTA and FQGNSA. CDR3 length: 14 residues. Trimming cost V 3 bases and J 3 bases, with 9 bases left between them. The CDR3 protein is CASSLDGYNQPQHF. Written as DNA, the CDR3 is TGTGCCAGCAGCTTGGACGGTTACAATCAGCCCCAGCATTTT.

The chain joins TRBV7-9 to TRBJ1-2; unclear D gene. CDR1 is SEHNR and CDR2 is FQNEAQ in the germline V gene (reference sequence). The CDR3 is 10 amino acids. Trimming removed 3 bases at V and 8 bases at J, with 4 bases between. The CDR3 loop is CASSLGGYTF. CDR3 in DNA: TGTGCCAGCAGCTTGGGGGGCTACACCTTC.

This clone appeared a single time. The V gene is TRBV2, the J gene TRBJ1-2; the match to TRBD1 covers 8 bases. The V segment lost 2 bases and the J segment 4 bases; nucleotides outside the gene matches: 0. CDR1 and CDR2 from the germline V gene are SNHLY and FYNNEI. The CDR3 is made up of 13 amino acids. The CDR3 DNA is TGTGCCAGCAGTGAAACAGGGGGCTATGGCTACACCTTC. Encoded protein: CASSETGGYGYTF.

The V gene is TRBV18, the J gene TRBJ2-1, with unresolved D. CDR1 KGHSH and CDR2 LQKENI come from the germline V gene. This CDR3 is 14 amino acids long. V lost 1 base to trimming and J lost 5 bases, with 9 bases between them. CDR3 amino acids: CASSPQGTHNEQFF. The CDR3 DNA follows: TGTGCCAGCTCACCACAGGGTACCCACAATGAGCAGTTCTTC.

The V and J genes are TRBV2 and TRBJ2-5; 7 bases match TRBD2. The trim removed 8 bases at V and 5 bases at J, leaving 5 bases unmatched. The CDR3 totals 12 residues. Germline V gene lookup returns CDR1 SNHLY and CDR2 FYNNEI. The CDR3 reads CASRWEGETQYF. As DNA, the CDR3 is TGTGCCAGCCGCTGGGAGGGGGAGACCCAGTACTTC.

The chain joins TRBV5-1 to TRBJ1-1, with 7 bases identical to TRBD1. The V gene end was trimmed by 0 bases and the J gene end by 3 bases; junction bases not matched to a gene: 2. CDR3 size: 14 residues. Per germline, CDR1 SGHRS and CDR2 YFSETQ. CDR3 region: CASSLGDSDTEAFF. The DNA of the CDR3 is TGCGCCAGCAGCTTGGGGGACAGTGACACTGAAGCTTTCTTT. Filled out from reference TRBV5-1 and TRBJ1-1, the complete variable domain reads KAGVTQTPRYLIKTRGQQVTLSCSPISGHRSVSWYQQTPGQGLQFLFEYFSETQRNKGNFPGRFSGRQFSNSRSEMNVSTLELGDSALYLCASSLGDSDTEAFFGQGTRLTVV.

This clone occurred once. This chain links TRBV10-3 with TRBJ1-1; the D gene is possibly TRBD1 (5 bases). V lost 4 bases, J lost 8 bases, and 11 bases lay in between. CDR3 length: 12 residues. Per the germline V gene, CDR1 is ENHRY and CDR2 is SYGVKD. The CDR3: CAISAGMAEAFF. CDR3 sequence (DNA): TGTGCCATCAGTGCAGGGATGGCAGAAGCTTTCTTT.

The CDR3 DNA reads TGTGCCAGCAGCTTAGCCGGGGTTGGCGGAAACACCATATATTTT. Translating gives CASSLAGVGGNTIYF. The chain combines TRBV7-8 with TRBJ1-3; D is unclear. Germline lookup yields CDR1 SGHVS and CDR2 FQNEAQ. V was clipped by 0 bases and J by 4 bases, with 10 bases between them. The length of the CDR3 is 15 residues. Full variable domain (missing parts from reference TRBV7-8 and TRBJ1-3): GAGVSQSPRYKVAKRGQDVALRCDPISGHVSLFWYQQALGQGPEFLTYFQNEAQLDKSGLPSDRFFAERPEGSVSTLKIQRTQQEDSAVYLCASSLAGVGGNTIYFGEGSWLTVV.

The genes are TRBV7-9 and TRBJ1-5; 9 nucleotides match TRBD1. Germline V gene data show CDR1 as SEHNR and CDR2 as FQNEAQ (reference sequence). The CDR3 length is 15 residues. V shed 7 bases, J shed 5 bases, and the junction held 9 bases outside the gene matches. CDR3 nucleotide sequence: TGTGCCAGCACCCTCCCCCGGGACAGGGATCAGCCCCAGCATTTT. Amino acid sequence: CASTLPRDRDQPQHF.

V gene TRBV10-3 combines with J gene TRBJ1-4, with 7 positions matching TRBD1. The V segment lost 5 bases and the J segment 3 bases; nucleotides outside the gene matches: 3. Germline V gene sequence: CDR1 ENHRY, CDR2 SYGVKD. The CDR3 is 14 amino acids. CDR3 residues: CAISQTGPNEKLFF. CDR3 coding DNA: TGTGCCATCAGTCAGACAGGGCCTAATGAAAAACTGTTTTTT.

V is TRBV19 and J is TRBJ1-2; D is undetermined. The CDR3 extends over 13 amino acids. V was clipped by 6 bases and J by 4 bases, with 12 bases between them. Germline V gene data show CDR1 as LNHDA and CDR2 as SQIVND (reference sequence). The CDR3 is CASSIDVGYGYTF. The CDR3 DNA sequence: TGTGCCAGTAGCATTGACGTGGGCTATGGCTACACCTTC.

This clone was observed once. This chain connects TRBV19 to TRBJ2-5; D gene uncertain. The germline gives CDR1 LNHDA, CDR2 SQIVND (reference sequence). The V end lost 6 bases, the J end lost 7 bases, and 18 bases lay between the germline ends. There are 14 residues in the CDR3. The CDR3, as DNA: TGTGCCAGTAGCATACCCGACAAGCTTTGGACCCAGTACTTC. Translated: CASSIPDKLWTQYF.

The chain is built from TRBV27 and TRBJ2-1; D may correspond to TRBD1 or TRBD2 (6 bases each). This CDR3 has 16 residues. Germline assignment: CDR1 MNHEY and CDR2 SMNVEV (reference sequence). Trimming left V 3 bases short and J 3 bases short, with 15 bases between. The CDR3 coding sequence is TGTGCCAGCAGTTTGCGAGGGGGGAGAATCTACAATGAGCAGTTCTTC. Residues: CASSLRGGRIYNEQFF.

This chain uses TRBV7-2 with TRBJ1-4; the D is unclear. V was trimmed by 1 base and J by 4 bases, leaving 10 bases between them. The CDR3 runs 15 residues. The V gene's germline CDR1 is SGHTA and CDR2 FQGNSA. This CDR3 reads CASSLGVADNEKLFF. CDR3 in DNA: TGTGCCAGCAGCTTAGGGGTAGCGGATAATGAAAAACTGTTTTTT.

The chain carries TRBV7-2 and TRBJ2-7; 8 bases match TRBD2. Germline V gene sequence: CDR1 SGHTA, CDR2 FQGNSA. Trimming took 4 bases from V and 0 from J; bases not matched to a gene: 5. The CDR3 runs 15 residues. CDR3 DNA sequence: TGTGCCAGCAGCTCTTCCGGGACTAGCTCCTACGAGCAGTACTTC. Protein: CASSSSGTSSYEQYF. Complete variable domain (other parts from reference TRBV7-2 and TRBJ2-7): GAGVSQSPSNKVTEKGKDVELRCDPISGHTALYWYRQSLGQGLEFLIYFQGNSAPDKSGLPSDRFSAERTGGSVSTLTIQRTQQEDSAVYLCASSSSGTSSYEQYFGPGTRLTVT.